The present TCR beta chain was sequenced within a study of blood T cell repertoires in COVID-19. Study summary: Sites across the United States, Italy and Spain contributed samples from acute and convalescent COVID-19. T cells, B-cell-depleted T cells, or PBMCs supplied cDNA or gDNA.

In the original processing: Reference gene primer amplification yielded estimated nucleated cell counts. Using immunoSEQ multiplex PCR, the repertoire was profiled, and TCRdb retains in-frame clones only, with some absent. The D gene and trimming were derived from the DNA, and the V and J assignments and clone size from that table. The repertoire holds approximately 16,000 clones, roughly 89% seen once, with under 2.5% in the top ten. Trimming pared 0 bases from V and 1 base from J, leaving 7 bases between. Germline CDR1 and CDR2: SGHRS and YFSETQ. CDR3 length: 14 amino acids. Of note for this clone: Other DNA variants within this sample encode the same CDR3.

Sequenced: peripheral blood. This sequence joins TRBV5-1 and TRBJ2-5; possibly TRBD1 for D (5 bases). This clonotype was sampled from a woman in her 70s in a cohort sampled during active or convalescent COVID-19. In DNA form, the CDR3 reads TGCGCCAGCAGCTTGGGGACACTCCAAGAGACCCAGTACTTC. Its translation: CASSLGTLQETQYF.